This T cell receptor (beta chain) was obtained from a study of shared clonotypes between healthy human individuals (dated by TCRdb to 2020 to 2022). General notes on the study: A couple of women and a few men aged 18 to 49 years were included in the cohort. For each donor, three plates each were used for CD4 naive and CD4 memory, two plates were used for CD8 naive, and one plate was used for CD8 memory. The study deeply sequenced blood TCR repertoires of several healthy adults to estimate repertoire size and the extent of clonotype sharing between individuals. Libraries were prepared and TCR repertoires were sequenced by different laboratories using diverse techniques, in order to increase sequencing depth and limit assay-specific biases. Between about 0.8 and 9 billion PBMCs per donor were obtained by leukapheresis.

The donors were healthy, HIV-negative adults who had no recently reported acute infections or vaccinations. Only Caucasian adults living in Nashville, Tennessee, USA were represented among the donors. CD4+ T cells were enriched by magnetic negative selection, after which naive cells were positively selected on CD45RA and the negative fraction was taken as the memory subset. Blood was collected by leukapheresis, and PBMCs were isolated by Ficoll-Histopaque density gradient centrifugation and then cryopreserved in liquid nitrogen vapor phase. Purity and quantity of every magnetically sorted T cell population were checked by analytical flow cytometry. Genomic DNA was isolated from each sorted fraction and quantified by UV absorbance on a Nanodrop 2000c. Points on this clone: Its antigen is still unknown. Base quality data are lacking; no much larger clone is found one base away.

Using the deep immunoSEQ assay, TCR CDR3 regions were amplified from genomic DNA by multiplex PCR. Extracted genomic DNA from each cell subset was spread evenly across all wells of several immunoSEQ 96-well plates, with each plate serving as a replicate. For sorted subsets, each replicate PCR was loaded with about 200 ng genomic DNA, equivalent to 30,000 to 35,000 T cell genomes. Purified libraries were quantified with a Qubit 3.0 fluorometer, sized on a Bioanalyzer 2100, and re-quantified with the KAPA Library Quantification kit. Each immunoSEQ 96-well plate was sequenced on its own single-read 150-cycle Illumina NextSeq 550 flow cell. Turning to the authors' computational methods: Because the immunoSEQ output included only junctional sequences and no quality scores, the filtering could not be the same as the filtering used for full-length reads. To assign V/J genes and CDR3, sequences were annotated against IMGT germline references using PyIR, a Python wrapper for IgBLAST v1.9. Reads were filtered out if the reads had weak V/J assignments (E-value above 1e-6), no CDR3, stop codons, out-of-frame junctions, or ambiguous translated residues. V3J clonotypes were defined as sequences sharing an identical inferred V gene, J gene, and CDR3 amino acid sequence. The percentage overlap between two repertoires was calculated by dividing the number of shared unique clonotypes by the size of the smaller repertoire. Richness of each repertoire was evaluated using RTK rarefaction, the Chao1 estimator, and Recon v2.1 estimates of unobserved clonotypes. For all TCRbeta clonotypes obtained by the gDNA method from four donors, generation probabilities were computed with OLGA. The table comes from immuneACCESS by way of TCRdb, which keeps in-frame sequences with V and J called. Part of the clones is missing from these tables; in studies checked, under half for an unresolved V gene and the rest for unknown reasons. V, J and clone size are taken as reported in that table, and D and trimming were inferred from the DNA itself. For this sample the table gives approximately 2,300,000 clones, of which 80% to 95% were detected only once. Of the sample, approximately 0.41% is held by the ten largest clones.

The CDR3 contains 13 residues, cysteine and phenylalanine counted. Only the CDR3 portion is preserved as DNA: 39 bases, with reading frame beginning at the first base. CDR1 and CDR2 were assigned from the germline V gene as MGHRA and YSYEKL. V lost 3 bases and J lost 8 bases; the stretch between them is 13 bases long. Summary of the overall study and its limitations: Pairwise subsampling indicated that sequencing depth was expected to affect the degree of clonotype sharing among donors. Estimated clonotype richness was generally larger for naive than for memory subsets. Because the study included only a small number of donors, the genetic and exposure-history diversity represented was limited. Even with the large sequencing depth, rarefaction of the sorted-subset datasets indicated that sequencing was incomplete. About 5% of naive CD4, roughly 3.6% of naive CD8, around 2.3% of memory CD4, and 0.35% to 0.4% of memory CD8 clonotypes were shared across several donors. Sampling was limited to blood, and TCR repertoires in tissue likely differ from TCR repertoires in blood. Compared with non-shared clonotypes, the clonotypes found in all four sorted-subset donors had higher generation probabilities.

This TCR was sampled from a young man in good health. Some clones in this sample may be carry-over from other donors' samples. The V gene is TRBV4-1 and the J gene is TRBJ1-2; a confident D gene designation cannot be given. The sequenced sample was naive CD4+ T cells from PBMCs. The cell subset or site label for this specimen denotes: CD45RA+ positively selected. The CDR3 region: CASSHAPWEGYTF. The nucleotide sequence is TGCGCCAGCAGCCACGCCCCGTGGGAAGGCTACACCTTC.